This TCR beta chain was sequenced in a study of lymphopenia after photon versus proton radiotherapy. Study results and limitations: Post-nadir TCR diversity decline inversely tracked overall survival among those who died.

A note on this clone: Its antigen is unknown.

Germline V gives CDR1 SGHNT, CDR2 YYREEE (reference sequence). The ends were cut back, 4 bases at V and 0 bases at J, with 11 bases in the middle. The CDR3 is 14 amino acids. Data came from immunoSEQ multiplex PCR; TCRdb stores just in-frame clones and leaves some out. The sample consists of more than 45,000 clones, around 84% of them appearing once. This clonotype was obtained from a man aged 60-69 years with pancreatic cancer. This material consisted of peripheral blood, taken from a patient treated with proton-based radiotherapy. The genes are TRBV5-4 and TRBJ2-7, with D unclear. The DNA for the CDR3 is TGTGCCAGCAGCAGGGTCCCTGGCTCCTACGAGCAGTACTTC. This codes for CASSRVPGSYEQYF.